There are many counts of the clone carrying this T cell receptor (beta chain). Via MiXCR, TCRdb re-called the 5' RACE reads, giving one row per CDR3 protein. The data contain roughly 170,000 distinct CDR3 sequences, roughly 6.2% of them singletons. The data originate from a study of T cells after yellow fever vaccination. With 6 bases removed from V and 3 bases from J, the gap between germline ends came to 14 bases. CDR3 length: 14 residues. Germline CDR1 reads SNHLY; CDR2 reads FYNNEI. The sample was CD4+ T cells sorted from PBMCs, taken on the day of the first yellow fever vaccination. This TCR came from a man younger than 35 who received the YFV17D yellow fever vaccine. The rearrangement uses TRBV2 and TRBJ2-5; D may be TRBD1 (5 bases). The CDR3 bases are TGTGCCAGCAGCCGACAGATACAAAAAGAGACCCAGTACTTC. Amino acids: CASSRQIQKETQYF.